This TCR beta chain was observed in a study of beta chain features in type 1 diabetes. The study's findings and limits: More deletions and fewer insertions at VDJ junctions were found in patients with type 1 diabetes. Naive, central memory and Treg TCRB repertoires seemed to resemble each other more closely in patients than they did in healthy donors. Any HLA effect on TCRB rearrangement was left unresolved by small sub-analyses.

The V gene end was trimmed by 7 bases and the J gene end by 2 bases; junction bases not matched to a gene: 5. The CDR3 extends over 14 amino acids. Germline V gene data show CDR1 as SEHNR and CDR2 as FQNEAQ (reference sequence). Every bit of the isolated RNA underwent reverse transcription, so sequencing read expressed TCRB transcripts. Generated by immunoSEQ multiplex PCR, the TCRdb table keeps only in-frame clones and is missing some. The table has 900,000 or so clones, about 17% seen once. Concerning this clone: Its antigen is not identified.

Sequences were obtained from naive CD4+ T cells from blood. V usage is TRBV7-9 and J usage is TRBJ2-7; TRBD1 matches at 10 bases. The clonotype originates from a woman younger than 35 in good health. CDR3 sequence reads: CASTLGTGAYEQYF. CDR3 coding DNA: TGTGCCAGCACCCTCGGGACAGGGGCCTACGAGCAGTACTTC. Combining the CDR3 with reference TRBV7-9 and TRBJ2-7 gives the whole variable domain DTGVSQNPRHKITKRGQNVTFRCDPISEHNRLYWYRQTLGQGPEFLTYFQNEAQLEKSRLLSDRFSAERPKGSFSTLEIQRTEQGDSAMYLCASTLGTGAYEQYFGPGTRLTVT.